A single sample is the source of the 25 T cell receptor beta chains below, sequenced in a study of cytotoxic CD8 clonotypes in ibrutinib-treated CLL. Libraries were prepared by immunoSEQ multiplex PCR; TCRdb keeps only in-frame clonotypes and omits some of them. Of 200,000 to 250,000 clones listed, approximately 75% are singletons. The sample here was PBMCs, taken after 12 months of ibrutinib treatment. Every receptor here comes from a human donor with chronic lymphocytic leukemia.

The chain is built from TRBV18 and TRBJ2-5; weak D call: TRBD2 (6 bases). The CDR3 has 13 residues. Germline values: CDR1 KGHSH, CDR2 LQKENI. V was shortened by 4 bases and J by 2 bases, with 8 bases between the two germline ends. In nucleotides, the CDR3 is TGTGCCAGCTCACGCGGGGATCAAGAGACCCAGTACTTC. It yields the protein CASSRGDQETQYF.

This clone occurred a few times. The J gene is TRBJ2-6, the V gene TRBV7-3, with TRBD2 matching over 9 bases. J gave up 0 bases and V 5 bases, and 8 bases lay outside the gene matches. Germline CDR1 SGHTA, CDR2 FQGTGA. This CDR3 has 18 amino acids. The CDR3 reads CASSPIAGARSGANVLTF. CDR3 bases: TGTGCCAGCAGCCCTATAGCGGGGGCCCGCTCTGGGGCCAACGTCCTGACTTTC.

The table lists this clone with a few counts. Other nucleotide sequences in the sample specify the same CDR3. The chain combines TRBV6-1 with TRBJ1-2, with TRBD1 matching over 8 bases. With V trimmed by 7 bases and J by 6 bases, 4 bases remained unmatched. The CDR3 loop spans 12 amino acids. Germline assignment: CDR1 MNHNS and CDR2 SASEGT. As DNA, the CDR3 is TGTGCCAGCACAGGGGGCTGGGATGGCTACACCTTC. It codes for CASTGGWDGYTF.

The V call is TRBV5-8, the J call TRBJ2-1, with 9 bases lining up with TRBD1. V was pared by 5 bases and J by 9 bases, with 9 bases of the junction left unmatched. The germline V gene encodes CDR1 SGHTS and CDR2 YDEGEE. This CDR3 has 14 residues. CDR3 in amino acids: CASRGQGRGFEQFF. The DNA for the CDR3 is TGTGCCAGCAGGGGACAGGGAAGGGGATTTGAGCAGTTCTTC.

The chain recombines TRBV7-9 with TRBJ2-6, with D maybe TRBD2 (5 bases). There are 17 residues in the CDR3. CDR1 and CDR2 (germline): SEHNR, FQNEAQ (reference sequence). V lost 6 bases, J lost 0 bases, and 15 bases lay in between. The CDR3 loop reads CASRQGLKSSGANVLTF. The CDR3 DNA reads as TGTGCCAGCAGGCAAGGACTGAAGAGCTCTGGGGCCAACGTCCTGACTTTC.

This clone showed up just once. The chain uses TRBV7-2 and TRBJ2-1, with D maybe TRBD1 (5 bases). The CDR3 is made up of 12 amino acids. CDR1 is SGHTA, CDR2 FQGNSA, per germline. V shed 1 base and J shed 9 bases, with 7 bases lying between them. The CDR3 DNA is TGTGCCAGCAGCTTAGTAGGGGTTGAGCAGTTCTTC. Protein product: CASSLVGVEQFF.

This clone was counted a few times. V usage is TRBV9 and J usage is TRBJ1-4; 7 positions match TRBD1. Germline CDR1 SGDLS, CDR2 YYNGEE. The CDR3 has 17 amino acids. Trimming cost V 2 bases and J 2 bases; bases outside gene matches: 9. The CDR3 nucleotides read TGTGCCAGCAGCGTCGGGACAGTTTTTACGACTAATGAAAAACTGTTTTTT. Residues: CASSVGTVFTTNEKLFF.

The chain carries TRBV5-1 and TRBJ2-5; D is ambiguous. V was trimmed by 4 bases and J by 3 bases, leaving 22 bases between them. The CDR3 extends over 17 amino acids. Per the germline V gene, CDR1 is SGHRS and CDR2 is YFSETQ. Written as DNA, the CDR3 is TGCGCCAGCAGCCCCATGGGTGCTAGTCTTTTGGAAGAGACCCAGTACTTC. This translates into CASSPMGASLLEETQYF.

V and J are TRBV6-5 and TRBJ2-5, with TRBD2 identical over 8 bases. J lost 5 bases, V lost 6 bases, and 11 bases had no gene match. The CDR3 totals 15 residues. Germline CDR1 MNHEY, CDR2 SVGAGI. DNA for the CDR3: TGTGCCAGCAGGCTCGCGGGACTAGTTCCCGAGACCCAGTACTTC. As protein: CASRLAGLVPETQYF.

This clone was seen a handful of times. The J gene is TRBJ2-7, the V gene TRBV6-5, with 10 bases matching TRBD1. The germline V gene has CDR1 MNHEY and CDR2 SVGAGI. CDR3 length: 15 amino acids. The J segment lost 2 bases and the V segment lost 0 bases, leaving 1 base of the junction unmatched. CDR3 coding DNA: TGTGCCAGCAGTTACTCGGACAGGGGGGCCTACGAGCAGTACTTC. Translated: CASSYSDRGAYEQYF.

This chain's CDR3 is CASSTSVGQNTEAFF. The CDR3 coding sequence is TGCGCCAGCAGCACCTCAGTCGGGCAGAACACTGAAGCTTTCTTT. The chain is built from TRBV5-1 and TRBJ1-1; D unclear. The CDR3 has 15 amino acids. V was shortened by 4 bases and J by 1 base, with 14 bases between the two germline ends. Per germline, CDR1 SGHRS and CDR2 YFSETQ.

On this clone itself: This sample also contains other DNA sequences that code for the same CDR3. V gene TRBV7-9 combines with J gene TRBJ2-3; D unresolved. The length of the CDR3 is 12 residues. Per the germline V gene, CDR1 is SEHNR and CDR2 is FQNEAQ (reference sequence). V shed 1 base and J shed 7 bases, with 6 bases lying between them. The CDR3 here is CASSLGGNTQYF. The CDR3 nucleotides are TGTGCCAGCAGCTTAGGGGGAAATACGCAGTATTTT.

The chain links TRBV5-6 to TRBJ2-7; TRBD2 matches 7 bases. The CDR3 has 15 amino acids. The junction had 11 bases not matched to a gene; V was cut back by 4 bases and J by 4 bases. Germline V gives CDR1 SGHDT, CDR2 YYEEEE. The CDR3 DNA reads as TGTGCCAGCAGCCCTGGGACTACCGGATTTTACGAGCAGTACTTC. Amino acids: CASSPGTTGFYEQYF.

This chain connects TRBV10-1 to TRBJ2-2; TRBD1 is a possible D gene (6 bases). The V end lost 5 bases, the J end lost 4 bases, and 17 bases lay between the germline ends. This CDR3 is built from 16 residues. Germline CDR1 reads WNHNN; CDR2 reads SYGVQD (reference sequence). CDR3 DNA: TGCGCCAGCAGTTCTACGCTCGGACAGTCCACCGGGGAGCTGTTTTTT. The encoded protein is CASSSTLGQSTGELFF.

The chain's CDR3 is CASSLDRDRGYTF. The DNA of the CDR3 is TGTGCCAGCAGCCTTGACAGGGACCGTGGCTACACCTTC. V is TRBV9 and J is TRBJ1-2; 7 bases match TRBD1. Germline V gene lookup returns CDR1 SGDLS and CDR2 YYNGEE. The CDR3 has 13 residues. The junction had 7 bases not matched to a gene; V was cut back by 4 bases and J by 7 bases.

The chain links TRBV9 to TRBJ2-2; 9 nucleotides align to TRBD2. Germline CDR1 and CDR2: SGDLS and YYNGEE. CDR3 size: 17 residues. Trimming at V came to 0 bases and at J to 5 bases, leaving 8 bases not matched to a gene. The DNA of the CDR3 is TGTGCCAGCAGCGTAGTCGCGCGGGGGGGCCTAACCGGGGAGCTGTTTTTT. This gives the protein CASSVVARGGLTGELFF.

In its sample, this clone was seen once. The rearrangement uses TRBV27 and TRBJ2-1, with 14 bases aligning to TRBD2. V lost 2 bases, J lost 15 bases, and 3 bases stayed unmatched. The CDR3 extends over 13 amino acids. In germline, CDR1 is MNHEY, CDR2 SMNVEV (reference sequence). CDR3 nucleotides: TGTGCCAGCAGTTTAGGGACTAGCGGGAGCCGGTTCTTC. Protein sequence: CASSLGTSGSRFF.

The rearrangement joins TRBV5-1 to TRBJ2-7, with D possibly TRBD1 on 6 matching bases. V lost 0 bases, J lost 2 bases, and 9 bases lay in between. The CDR3 consists of 14 residues. Germline V gene lookup returns CDR1 SGHRS and CDR2 YFSETQ. CDR3 region: CASSLGQAPYEQYF. The CDR3 bases are TGCGCCAGCAGCTTGGGACAGGCACCCTACGAGCAGTACTTC.

This clone was picked up a small number of times. This chain joins TRBV5-6 and TRBJ2-7; D is possibly TRBD1 or TRBD2 (5 bases each). The germline CDR1 and CDR2 sequences are SGHDT and YYEEEE. The V gene lost 4 bases and the J gene lost 3 bases, with 11 bases spanning the gap. The CDR3 has 13 residues. The CDR3 spells CASSHRDLYEQYF. The CDR3 DNA follows: TGTGCCAGCAGCCACCGGGACCTCTACGAGCAGTACTTC.

The V and J genes are TRBV29-1 and TRBJ2-2, with 16 bases lining up with TRBD2. CDR1 is SQVTM, CDR2 ANQGSEA, per germline. The CDR3 contains 14 residues. V dropped 6 bases and J dropped 6; count of bases not matched to a gene: 1. The CDR3 sequence: CSVGLAGGSGELFF. CDR3 nucleotides: TGCAGCGTGGGACTAGCGGGAGGGTCCGGGGAGCTGTTTTTT.

The V call is TRBV6-5, the J call TRBJ1-3; TRBD1 agrees at 10 bases. The germline CDR1 and CDR2 sequences are MNHEY and SVGAGI. This CDR3 comprises 15 residues. V dropped 7 bases and J dropped 4; count of bases not matched to a gene: 7. The CDR3 DNA reads TGTGCCAGCAAGATTGGACAGGGGGGCGGAAACACCATATATTTT. Its translation is CASKIGQGGGNTIYF.

This chain connects TRBV6-5 to TRBJ2-7; D uncertain. Trimming took 0 bases from V and 2 from J, leaving 5 bases between them. This CDR3 region has 13 residues. CDR1 and CDR2 from the germline V gene are MNHEY and SVGAGI. The CDR3 DNA reads TGTGCCAGCAGTTACTCGAGGACCTACGAGCAGTACTTC. This gives the protein CASSYSRTYEQYF.

The J gene is TRBJ2-7, the V gene TRBV27; TRBD1 aligns across 10 bases. The CDR3 totals 14 residues. Unmatched junction bases numbered 5, after V lost 3 bases and J lost 6 bases. Per germline, CDR1 MNHEY and CDR2 SMNVEV (reference sequence). The CDR3 DNA is TGTGCCAGCAGTTTTGGGGACAGGGGTGTCGAGCAGTACTTC. Translated: CASSFGDRGVEQYF.

The CDR3 is CASSPTSPGEQYF. CDR3 sequence (DNA): TGTGCCAGCTCACCTACCTCTCCCGGCGAGCAGTACTTC. This chain joins TRBV18 and TRBJ2-7; D is unresolved. The V end lost 3 bases, the J end lost 6 bases, and 12 bases lay between the germline ends. Germline V CDR1 and CDR2: KGHSH, LQKENI. The CDR3 is made up of 13 amino acids.

The genes are TRBV7-9 and TRBJ1-5; TRBD1 matches at 8 bases. The trim removed 1 base at V and 1 base at J, leaving 6 bases unmatched. The CDR3 length is 17 residues. Looked up from germline, CDR1 is SEHNR and CDR2 is FQNEAQ (reference sequence). CDR3 residues: CASSLGTTGVSNQPQHF. The DNA of the CDR3 is TGTGCCAGCAGCTTAGGGACGACAGGGGTGAGCAATCAGCCCCAGCATTTT.